This T cell receptor beta chain was profiled in a study of lymphopenia after photon versus proton radiotherapy. Findings and limits, study-wide: Photon-treated patients lost naive T cells and TCR diversity; proton-treated stayed stable. Authors raise, but do not show, better survival with proton therapy. After the lymphocyte nadir, photon-treated repertoires showed oligoclonal expansion, especially of CD8+ Temra cells.

Assay used: immunoSEQ multiplex PCR; TCRdb lists only in-frame clones, some missing. The sample has about 28,000 clones; approximately 85% are singletons. The CDR3 consists of 15 residues. V shed 2 bases and J 6 bases; nucleotides not matched to a gene: 6. Per the germline V gene, CDR1 is KGHSY and CDR2 is FQNENV. Comment on this clone: Its antigen is not identified.

This sequence joins TRBV16 and TRBJ1-5, with TRBD1 matching 8 bases. This TCR was recovered from a man over 45 with gastric cancer. Sequencing used peripheral blood, obtained from a patient treated with photon-based radiotherapy. CDR3 in amino acids: CASSQRTGSGQPQHF. CDR3 DNA: TGTGCCAGCAGCCAACGGACAGGGTCCGGTCAGCCCCAGCATTTT. The whole variable domain, filled in from reference TRBV16 and TRBJ1-5, reads GEEVAQTPKHLVRGEGQKAKLYCAPIKGHSYVFWYQQVLKNEFKFLISFQNENVFDETGMPKERFSAKCLPNSPCSLEIQATKLEDSAVYFCASSQRTGSGQPQHFGDGTRLSIL.